This entry lists 16 T cell receptor beta chains sequenced from one sample in a study of T cell changes during pregnancy in multiple sclerosis (dated by TCRdb to about 2019). The library was built by means of the immunoSEQ multiplex PCR assay. TCRdb mirrors the immuneACCESS table, restricted to in-frame sequences. Some clones are absent from its copies; in checked studies, under half trace to an unresolved V gene, and the reason for the others is unknown. The sample table holds approximately 110,000 clones, of which about nine tenths were seen once. Less than 4% of the sample lies in the top ten. Source: peripheral blood, taken after pregnancy. Source of these receptors: a female donor with multiple sclerosis, enrolled in a pregnancy study.

The rearrangement joins TRBV5-4 to TRBJ2-3; maybe TRBD1 (5 bases). Looked up from germline, CDR1 is SGHNT and CDR2 is YYREEE (reference sequence). The ends were cut back, 0 bases at V and 4 bases at J, with 9 bases in the middle. This CDR3 spans 14 amino acids. CDR3 loop: CASSLGTRPDTQYF. The CDR3 DNA follows: TGTGCCAGCAGCTTGGGGACACGGCCAGATACGCAGTATTTT.

The chain links TRBV2 to TRBJ2-1; 9 nucleotides line up with TRBD1. V lost 3 bases, J lost 4 bases, and 4 bases stayed unmatched. The germline V gene encodes CDR1 SNHLY and CDR2 FYNNEI. CDR3 length: 15 amino acids. The CDR3 DNA is TGTGCCAGCAGTGAGGACAGGGGATCTTACAATGAGCAGTTCTTC. Translation: CASSEDRGSYNEQFF. Full variable domain (outside the CDR3, taken from reference TRBV2 and TRBJ2-1): EPEVTQTPSHQVTQMGQEVILRCVPISNHLYFYWYRQILGQKVEFLVSFYNNEISEKSEIFDDQFSVERPDGSNFTLKIRSTKLEDSAMYFCASSEDRGSYNEQFFGPGTRLTVL.

This chain uses TRBV13 with TRBJ1-1; 7 nucleotides agree with TRBD1. The CDR3 length is 13 residues. Germline CDR1 and CDR2: PRHDT and FYEKMQ (reference sequence). J gave up 3 bases and V 2 bases, and 0 bases lay outside the gene matches. The CDR3: CASSLTGDTEAFF. CDR3 nucleotide sequence: TGTGCCAGCAGCTTAACAGGGGACACTGAAGCTTTCTTT.

This clone has a single count. The chain joins TRBV10-2 to TRBJ2-3; 7 bases match TRBD1. The CDR3 runs to 13 residues. V lost 8 bases, J lost 1 base, and 3 bases stayed unmatched. CDR1 and CDR2 from the germline V gene are WSHSY and SAAADI. The CDR3 region is CASHTGGTDTQYF. For the CDR3, the DNA is TGCGCCAGCCATACAGGGGGCACAGATACGCAGTATTTT.

The chain links TRBV19 to TRBJ1-3; the match to TRBD1 covers 8 bases. Germline lookup yields CDR1 LNHDA and CDR2 SQIVND (reference sequence). The V and J ends lost 6 bases and 1 base, in that order; junction bases with no gene match: 5. The CDR3 spans 15 residues. The CDR3 reads CASSPRGQSGNTIYF. The CDR3 DNA reads TGTGCCAGTAGCCCCAGGGGGCAGTCTGGAAACACCATATATTTT. Full variable domain (rest looked up from reference TRBV19 and TRBJ1-3): DGGITQSPKYLFRKEGQNVTLSCEQNLNHDAMYWYRQDPGQGLRLIYYSQIVNDFQKGDIAEGYSVSREKKESFPLTVTSAQKNPTAFYLCASSPRGQSGNTIYFGEGSWLTVV.

V usage is TRBV30 and J usage is TRBJ2-5; a possible D gene is TRBD2 (6 bases). CDR3 size: 13 residues. The V end was cut by 1 base, the J end by 3 bases, with 9 bases between. Germline-derived CDR1 and CDR2 are GTSNPN and SVGIG (reference sequence). CDR3 coding DNA: TGTGCCTGGAGTGCGACTAGTAAAGAGACCCAGTACTTC. The encoded protein is CAWSATSKETQYF. Filled out from reference TRBV30 and TRBJ2-5, the complete variable domain reads SQTIHQWPATLVQPVGSPLSLECTVEGTSNPNLYWYRQAAGRGLQLLFYSVGIGQISSEVPQNLSASRPQDRQFILSSKKLLLSDSGFYLCAWSATSKETQYFGPGTRLLVL.

This clone showed up just once. This rearrangement joins TRBV30 to TRBJ1-4; 7 nucleotides align to TRBD1. In germline, CDR1 is GTSNPN, CDR2 SVGIG (reference sequence). The CDR3 has 14 amino acids. V gave up 1 base and J gave up 8 bases; unmatched junction bases: 7. The CDR3: CAWSAGTEVEKLFF. The CDR3 DNA is TGTGCCTGGAGTGCCGGGACAGAGGTCGAAAAACTGTTTTTT.

The J gene is TRBJ1-5, the V gene TRBV5-4; 7 bases match TRBD1. CDR3 size: 14 residues. Germline V lookup: CDR1 SGHNT, CDR2 YYREEE (reference sequence). After removal of 1 base from V and 4 bases from J, the junction contained 2 bases not matched to a gene. CDR3 loop: CASSLKGANQPQHF. DNA for the CDR3: TGTGCCAGCAGCTTGAAGGGGGCAAATCAGCCCCAGCATTTT.

The V gene is TRBV19, the J gene TRBJ1-5, with 7 bases lining up with TRBD1. The V and J ends lost 2 bases and 0 bases, in that order; junction bases with no gene match: 4. CDR1 is LNHDA, CDR2 SQIVND, per germline (reference sequence). The CDR3 contains 16 residues. Written as DNA, the CDR3 is TGTGCCAGTAGTATACTGGGGACAGTTAGCAATCAGCCCCAGCATTTT. It codes for CASSILGTVSNQPQHF.

This clone is a singleton in its sample. The chain joins TRBV13 to TRBJ1-5; no reliable D call. The CDR3 totals 17 residues. Per germline, CDR1 PRHDT and CDR2 FYEKMQ (reference sequence). V dropped 5 bases and J dropped 1 base, with 18 bases sitting between them. For the CDR3, the DNA is TGTGCCAGCAGCCTCCGGGGAGTCCTGGGCAGCAATCAGCCCCAGCATTTT. This codes for CASSLRGVLGSNQPQHF.

The chain links TRBV10-3 to TRBJ1-2; 8 positions match TRBD1. CDR3 length: 15 residues. Germline V lookup: CDR1 ENHRY, CDR2 SYGVKD. After removal of 4 bases from V and 5 bases from J, the junction contained 9 bases not matched to a gene. CDR3 sequence reads: CAISAGAQGAYGYTF. The CDR3 coding sequence is TGTGCCATCAGTGCCGGGGCCCAGGGGGCGTATGGCTACACCTTC.

This clone was seen a single time. The chain employs TRBV2 and TRBJ2-5; 9 nucleotides line up with TRBD2. Per germline, CDR1 SNHLY and CDR2 FYNNEI. The CDR3 extends over 12 amino acids. The J segment lost 5 bases and the V segment lost 6 bases, leaving 1 base of the junction unmatched. This CDR3 is CASSAGGETQYF. CDR3 nucleotide sequence: TGTGCCAGCAGCGCGGGGGGGGAGACCCAGTACTTC.

This chain joins TRBV6-1 and TRBJ1-2, with a possible D match to TRBD1 (6 bases). Germline V gene sequence: CDR1 MNHNS, CDR2 SASEGT. V was pared by 1 base and J by 7 bases, with 16 bases between. The CDR3 is made up of 15 amino acids. CDR3 bases: TGTGCCAGCAGTGAAGATGGCAGGGGAGTTGGTGGCTACACCTTC. Protein: CASSEDGRGVGGYTF.

This clone turned up a few times. This chain links TRBV2 with TRBJ1-2, with 7 bases lining up with TRBD1. The CDR3 is 13 residues long. Germline assignment: CDR1 SNHLY and CDR2 FYNNEI. V shed 6 bases, J shed 3 bases, and the junction held 4 bases outside the gene matches. For the CDR3, the DNA is TGTGCCAGCAGCCTGCAGGGGGACTATGGCTACACCTTC. It is translated as CASSLQGDYGYTF.

The CDR3 loop reads CSVELAGSTDTQYF. The DNA of the CDR3 is TGCAGCGTTGAACTAGCGGGTTCCACAGATACGCAGTATTTT. The gene calls are TRBV29-1 and TRBJ2-3; 8 bases are shared with TRBD2. The germline V gene encodes CDR1 SQVTM and CDR2 ANQGSEA. The CDR3 is 14 residues long. V trimming: 2 bases; J trimming: 2 bases; junction bases outside the gene matches: 3.

The chain employs TRBV5-1 and TRBJ1-6; D not certain. This CDR3 has 14 amino acids. The germline V and J ends were trimmed by 4 bases and 7 bases, with 12 bases remaining between them. CDR1 and CDR2 (germline): SGHRS, YFSETQ. This chain's CDR3 is CASSPGSGNSPLHF. In nucleotides, the CDR3 is TGCGCCAGCAGCCCGGGGTCAGGAAATTCACCCCTCCACTTT.